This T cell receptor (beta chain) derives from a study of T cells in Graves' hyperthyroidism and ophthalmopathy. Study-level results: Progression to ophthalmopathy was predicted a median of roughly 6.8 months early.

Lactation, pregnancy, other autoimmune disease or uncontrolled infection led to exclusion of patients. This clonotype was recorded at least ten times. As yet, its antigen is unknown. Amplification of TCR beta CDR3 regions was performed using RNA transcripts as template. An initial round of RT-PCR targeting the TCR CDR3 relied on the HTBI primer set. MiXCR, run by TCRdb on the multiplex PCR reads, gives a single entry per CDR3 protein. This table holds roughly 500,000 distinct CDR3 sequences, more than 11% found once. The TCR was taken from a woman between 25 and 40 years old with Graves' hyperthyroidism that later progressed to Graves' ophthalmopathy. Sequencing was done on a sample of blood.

DNA of the CDR3: TGTGCCAGCAGTTACCCCTTACAGGGGCCCTACCAGACCGGGGAGCTGTTTTTT. Amino acids: CASSYPLQGPYQTGELFF. The rearrangement joins TRBV12-3 or TRBV12-4 to TRBJ2-2; 7 nucleotides line up with TRBD1. The CDR3 has 18 residues. The ends lost 4 bases at V and 5 bases at J; junction bases unmatched: 16.